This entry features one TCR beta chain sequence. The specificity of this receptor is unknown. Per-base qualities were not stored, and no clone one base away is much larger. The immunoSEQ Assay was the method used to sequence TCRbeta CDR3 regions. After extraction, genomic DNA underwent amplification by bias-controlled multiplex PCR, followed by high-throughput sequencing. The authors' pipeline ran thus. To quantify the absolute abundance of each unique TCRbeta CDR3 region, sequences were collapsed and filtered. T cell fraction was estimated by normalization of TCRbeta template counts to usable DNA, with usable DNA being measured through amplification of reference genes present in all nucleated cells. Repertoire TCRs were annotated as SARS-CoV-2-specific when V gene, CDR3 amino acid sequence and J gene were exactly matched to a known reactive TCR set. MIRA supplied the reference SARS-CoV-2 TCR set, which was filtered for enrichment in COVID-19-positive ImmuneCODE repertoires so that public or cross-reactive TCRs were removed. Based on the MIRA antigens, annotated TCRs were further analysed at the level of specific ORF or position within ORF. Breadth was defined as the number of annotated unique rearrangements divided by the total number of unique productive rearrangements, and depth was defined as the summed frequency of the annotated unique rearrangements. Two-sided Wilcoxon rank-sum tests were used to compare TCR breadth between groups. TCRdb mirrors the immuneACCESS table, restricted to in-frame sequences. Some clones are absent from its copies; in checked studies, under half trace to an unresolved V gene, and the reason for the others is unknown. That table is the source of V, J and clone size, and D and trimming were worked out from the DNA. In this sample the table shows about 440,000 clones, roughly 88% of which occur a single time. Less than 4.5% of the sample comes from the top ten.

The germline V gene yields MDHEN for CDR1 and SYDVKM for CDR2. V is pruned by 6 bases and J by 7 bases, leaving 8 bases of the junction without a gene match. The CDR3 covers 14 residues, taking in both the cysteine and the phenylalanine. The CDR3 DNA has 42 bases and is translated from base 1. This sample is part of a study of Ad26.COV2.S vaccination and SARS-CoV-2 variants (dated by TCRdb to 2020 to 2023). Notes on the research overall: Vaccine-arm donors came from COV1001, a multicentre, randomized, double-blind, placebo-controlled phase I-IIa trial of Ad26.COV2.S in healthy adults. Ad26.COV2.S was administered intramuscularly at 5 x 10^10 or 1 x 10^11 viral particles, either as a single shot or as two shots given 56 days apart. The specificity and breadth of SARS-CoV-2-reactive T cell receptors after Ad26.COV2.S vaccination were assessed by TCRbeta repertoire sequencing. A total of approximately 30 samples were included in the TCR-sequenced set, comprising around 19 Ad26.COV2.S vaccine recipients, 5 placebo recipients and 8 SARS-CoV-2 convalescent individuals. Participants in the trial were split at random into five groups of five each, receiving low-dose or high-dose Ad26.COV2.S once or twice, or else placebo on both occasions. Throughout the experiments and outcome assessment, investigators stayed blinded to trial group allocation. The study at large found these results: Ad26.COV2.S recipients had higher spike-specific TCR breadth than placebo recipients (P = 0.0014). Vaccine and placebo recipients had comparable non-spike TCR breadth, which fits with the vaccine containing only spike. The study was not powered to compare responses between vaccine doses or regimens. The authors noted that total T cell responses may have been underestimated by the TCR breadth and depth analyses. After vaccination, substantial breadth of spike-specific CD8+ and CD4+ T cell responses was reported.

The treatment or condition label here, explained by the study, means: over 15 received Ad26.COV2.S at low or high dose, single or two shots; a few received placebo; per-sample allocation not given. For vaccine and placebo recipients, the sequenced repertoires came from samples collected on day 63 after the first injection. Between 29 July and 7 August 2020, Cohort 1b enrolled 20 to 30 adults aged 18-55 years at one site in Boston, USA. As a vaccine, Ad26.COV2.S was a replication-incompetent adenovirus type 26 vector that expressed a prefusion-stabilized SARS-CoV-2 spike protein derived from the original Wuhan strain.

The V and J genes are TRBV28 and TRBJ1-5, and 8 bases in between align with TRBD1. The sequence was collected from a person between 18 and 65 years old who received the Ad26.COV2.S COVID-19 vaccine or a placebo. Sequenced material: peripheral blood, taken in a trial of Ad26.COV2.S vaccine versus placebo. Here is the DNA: TGTGCCAGCAGAAGCCGACAGGGGATACAGCCCCAGCATTTT. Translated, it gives CASRSRQGIQPQHF.